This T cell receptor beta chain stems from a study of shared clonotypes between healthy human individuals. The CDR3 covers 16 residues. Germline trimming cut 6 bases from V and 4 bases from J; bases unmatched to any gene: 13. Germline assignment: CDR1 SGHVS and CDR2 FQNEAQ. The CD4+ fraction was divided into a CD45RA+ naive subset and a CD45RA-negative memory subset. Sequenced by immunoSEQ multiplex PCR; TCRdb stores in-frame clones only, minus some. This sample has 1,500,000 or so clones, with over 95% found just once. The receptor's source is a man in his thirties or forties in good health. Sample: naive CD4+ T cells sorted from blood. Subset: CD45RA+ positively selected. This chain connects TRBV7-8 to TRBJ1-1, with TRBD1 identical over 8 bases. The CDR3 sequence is CASSRGTGGVGTEAFF. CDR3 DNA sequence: TGTGCCAGCAGTCGGGGCACAGGGGGGGTCGGCACTGAAGCTTTCTTT.